This entry features one TCR beta chain sequence. This sample stems from a study of blood T cells in healthy people across ages. Study information: Template switching retrieved approximately one barcoded beta molecule for each two T cells.

Then a second PCR, running roughly 7 to 11 cycles, was carried out with a sample-barcoded 5' primer and a J-beta primer mix. TCRdb re-derived calls from the 5' RACE reads in MiXCR, one entry per CDR3 protein. The sample shows over 950,000 distinct CDR3 sequences, 35% to 40% of them seen only once. CDR3 size: 15 residues. The TCR sequence derives from a man aged 18-30 years in good health. Specimen: blood. This sequence joins TRBV12-3 or TRBV12-4 and TRBJ2-1; TRBD2 is a possible D gene (6 bases). The last part of the DNA fits TRBJ2-7 better; the J call may be wrong. The CDR3 DNA is TGTGCCAGCAGAGCAGGGACGGCGGACTACAATGAGCAGTACTTC. Residues: CASRAGTADYNEQYF.